The clone carrying this T cell receptor (beta chain) was picked up one time. Its antigen is unidentified. These data originate in a study of cytomegalovirus exposure and HLA in healthy donors. The CDR3 runs 15 residues. Per germline, CDR1 SGHDN and CDR2 FVKESK. V trimming: 1 base; J trimming: 9 bases; junction bases outside the gene matches: 9. PCR was performed using 60 Vbeta and 13 Jbeta primers. Method: immunoSEQ multiplex PCR; TCRdb's copy keeps in-frame clones and lacks some. The repertoire has some 130,000 clones, 80% of them found once; the top ten carry 4%. Study-wide results and caveats: Reported results showed that the classifier diagnosed cytomegalovirus status with high specificity and sensitivity. Association of approximately 16,000 TCR beta sequences with HLA alleles was found at 0.05 false discovery rate in a later analysis. The authors enumerated over 150 TCR beta chains as linked to cytomegalovirus.

It was healthy bone marrow donors who served as donors. The chain couples TRBV14 to TRBJ2-1; 7 nucleotides align to TRBD2. The TCR comes from a woman between 35 and 50 years old in good health and CMV-seronegative. The sequenced sample consisted of PBMCs. As DNA, the CDR3 is TGTGCCAGCAGCCAAGTGGCGGGAGTCCTTGGTGAGCAGTTCTTC. This translates into CASSQVAGVLGEQFF.